The rows below give T cell receptor beta chains drawn from one sample of a study of a mutant IDH1 vaccine in newly diagnosed glioma. The data were produced by immunoSEQ multiplex PCR, yet TCRdb's version contains in-frame clones alone and is incomplete. The data contain about 30,000 clones, about nine tenths of them seen just once; the ten biggest clones take up approximately 3.3%. Their antigens remain unidentified. Material: peripheral blood mononuclear cells (PBMCs), obtained from a glioma patient whose treatment included an IDH1 peptide vaccine. These receptors came from a woman aged 40 to 49 with glioma. Some clones in this sample may be carry-over from other donors' samples. Each CDR3 is given with its conserved first and last residue. The order of the fields is V gene, J gene, D gene, clone size, CDR3 DNA, CDR3 protein. The D gene is left open where the match is weak. Clone sizes are given selectively: once, few, many, or a class where the clone is expanded.

>TRBV5-1|TRBJ2-2|TRBD1|.
TGCGCCAGCAGCTACAGGGGTCGCACCGGGGAGCTGTTTTTT
CASSYRGRTGELFF
>TRBV5-1|TRBJ2-3|TRBD2|.
TGCGCCAGCAGCTTGGACAGCGGGGGCAGCACAGATACGCAGTATTTT
CASSLDSGGSTDTQYF
>TRBV9|TRBJ2-6|.|.
TGTGCCAGCACCGGGTCGAGCTCTGGGGCCAACGTCCTGACTTTC
CASTGSSSGANVLTF
>TRBV4-2|TRBJ1-2|TRBD1|.
TGTGCCAGCAGCCAAGATTTCTGGGCAGAAGGGGGCCGGGGCTACACCTTC
CASSQDFWAEGGRGYTF
>TRBV6-5|TRBJ1-1|.|.
TGTGCCAGCAGTAGACAGGACATGAACACTGAAGCTTTCTTT
CASSRQDMNTEAFF
>TRBV28|TRBJ2-3|.|.
TGTGCCAGCAGTCAGGGGGGCAGGAATACGCAGTATTTT
CASSQGGRNTQYF
>TRBV20-1|TRBJ2-7|.|.
TGCAGTGCTAGTTCTATCGAGCAGTACTTC
CSASSIEQYF
>TRBV2|TRBJ1-2|.|.
TGTGCCAGCAGTGGGGGAGGGTCCTTTGGCTACACCTTC
CASSGGGSFGYTF
>TRBV4-3|TRBJ2-1|TRBD2|.
TGCGCCAGCAGCCAAGACCTTGGGACTAGTCCCAATGAGCAGTTCTTC
CASSQDLGTSPNEQFF
>TRBV25-1|TRBJ1-2|TRBD1|.
TGTGCCAGCAGTGAAATCGGGGAGACAGGGAAGGGCTACACCTTC
CASSEIGETGKGYTF
>TRBV6-1|TRBJ2-1|TRBD1|.
TGTGCCAGCGTCCGGACAGGGTACGATGAGCAGTTCTTC
CASVRTGYDEQFF
>TRBV18|TRBJ2-1|.|once
TGTGCCAGCTCTACCACTGCCTACAATGAGCAGTTCTTC
CASSTTAYNEQFF
>TRBV21-1|TRBJ2-3|.|.
TGTGCCAGCAGCAACGGTCGCCGGAGAGACCAGGACCTATCGGCAGATACGCAGTATTTT
CASSNGRRRDQDLSADTQYF
>TRBV9|TRBJ2-5|TRBD2|.
TGTGCCAGCAGCGCAAGAACGGGGGGTCGAGAGACCCAGTACTTC
CASSARTGGRETQYF
>TRBV7-2|TRBJ1-2|TRBD1|.
TGTGCCAGCAGCCCCCAGACAGGGTCCTATGGCTACACCTTC
CASSPQTGSYGYTF
>TRBV11-3|TRBJ2-5|TRBD2|.
TGTGCCAGCAGCTTAGGGGGCGGGAGAATGGAGACCCAGTACTTC
CASSLGGGRMETQYF
>TRBV6-1|TRBJ2-7|.|.
TGTGCCAGCAGTGGAGTCAGGTCGGGGGAGCAGTACTTC
CASSGVRSGEQYF
>TRBV5-4|TRBJ2-3|.|.
TGTGCCAGCAGCTGGACCCCCACAGATACGCAGTATTTT
CASSWTPTDTQYF
>TRBV6-5|TRBJ1-5|.|.
TGTGCCAGCAGTTACTCTGGGGTGCATCAGCCCCAGCATTTT
CASSYSGVHQPQHF
>TRBV7-9|TRBJ2-1|.|once
TGTGCCAGCAGCTCCCGACCCCCCGGGACGGGGAATGAGCAGTTCTTC
CASSSRPPGTGNEQFF
>TRBV15|TRBJ2-7|.|.
TGTGCCACCAGCAGTACCGTCTGGGATGGTAGGCAGTACTTC
CATSSTVWDGRQYF
>TRBV7-9|TRBJ2-5|.|.
TGTGCCAGCAGCCAACCCCCTAGCCTAAGGGAAGAGACCCAGTACTTC
CASSQPPSLREETQYF
>TRBV25-1|TRBJ1-2|.|.
TGTGCCAGCAGTGCCCCAGGAGGGGTGGCCTATGGCTACACCTTC
CASSAPGGVAYGYTF
>TRBV4-2|TRBJ1-2|.|.
TGTGCCAGCAGCCAAGATGGGCTTATCGGACCGCAGTATGGCTACACCTTC
CASSQDGLIGPQYGYTF
>TRBV18|TRBJ1-2|TRBD1|.
TGTGCCAGCTCACCTCAACAGGGGAGAGCGGTGTTGGGCTACACCTTC
CASSPQQGRAVLGYTF
>TRBV27|TRBJ1-5|TRBD1|.
TGTGCCAGCAGCCCGACAGGGACGGGTCAGCCCCAGCATTTT
CASSPTGTGQPQHF